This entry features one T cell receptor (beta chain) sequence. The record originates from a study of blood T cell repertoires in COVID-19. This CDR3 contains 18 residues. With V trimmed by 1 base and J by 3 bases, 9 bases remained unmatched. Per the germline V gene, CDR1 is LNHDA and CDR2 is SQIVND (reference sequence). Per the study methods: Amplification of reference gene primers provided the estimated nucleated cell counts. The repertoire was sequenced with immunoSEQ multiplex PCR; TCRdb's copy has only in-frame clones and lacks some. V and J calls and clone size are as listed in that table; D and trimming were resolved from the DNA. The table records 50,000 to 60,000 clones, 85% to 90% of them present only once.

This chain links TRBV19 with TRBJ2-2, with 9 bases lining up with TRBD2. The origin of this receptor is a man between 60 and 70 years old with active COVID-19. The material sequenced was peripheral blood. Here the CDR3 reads CASSIVLTSGSYTGELFF. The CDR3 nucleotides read TGTGCCAGTAGTATAGTTTTAACTAGCGGGTCCTACACCGGGGAGCTGTTTTTT.